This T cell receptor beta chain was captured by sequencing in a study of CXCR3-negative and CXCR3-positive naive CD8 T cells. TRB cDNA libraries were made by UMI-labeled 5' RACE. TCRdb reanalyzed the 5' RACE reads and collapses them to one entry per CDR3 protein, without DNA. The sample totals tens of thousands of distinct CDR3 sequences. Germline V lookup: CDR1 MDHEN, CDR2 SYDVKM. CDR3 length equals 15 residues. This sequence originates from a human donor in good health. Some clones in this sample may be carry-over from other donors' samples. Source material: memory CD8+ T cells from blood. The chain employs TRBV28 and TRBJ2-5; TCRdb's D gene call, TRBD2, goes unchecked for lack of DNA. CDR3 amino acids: CASSWEEGDQETQYF.